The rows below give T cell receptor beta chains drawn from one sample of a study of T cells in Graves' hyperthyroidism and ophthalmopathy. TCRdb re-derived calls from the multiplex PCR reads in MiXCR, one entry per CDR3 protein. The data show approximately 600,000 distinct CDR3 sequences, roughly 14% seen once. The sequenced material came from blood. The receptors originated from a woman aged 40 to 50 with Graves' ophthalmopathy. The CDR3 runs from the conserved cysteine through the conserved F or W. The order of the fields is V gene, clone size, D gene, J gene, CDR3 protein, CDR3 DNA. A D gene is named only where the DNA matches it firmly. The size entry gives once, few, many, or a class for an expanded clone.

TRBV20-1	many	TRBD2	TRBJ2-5	CSARLAGETQYF	TGCAGTGCTAGACTAGCGGGAGAGACCCAGTACTTC
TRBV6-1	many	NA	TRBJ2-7	CASRNGDGSDEQYF	TGTGCCAGCAGAAACGGGGACGGAAGTGACGAGCAGTACTTC
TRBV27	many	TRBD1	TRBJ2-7	CASSFERTGNPSYEQYF	TGTGCCAGCAGTTTTGAGAGGACAGGGAACCCTTCCTACGAGCAGTACTTC
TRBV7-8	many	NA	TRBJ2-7	CASSLISSRAEQYF	TGTGCCAGCAGCTTAATTTCCTCAAGGGCCGAGCAGTACTTC
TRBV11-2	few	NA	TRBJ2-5	CASSLAQPETQYF	TGTGCCAGCAGCTTAGCCCAGCCAGAGACCCAGTACTTC
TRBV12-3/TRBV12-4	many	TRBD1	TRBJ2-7	CASSFGTGKTYEQYF	TGTGCCAGCAGTTTCGGGACAGGAAAAACCTACGAGCAGTACTTC
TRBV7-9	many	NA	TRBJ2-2	CASSPTAPNTGELFF	TGTGCCAGCAGCCCCACGGCTCCAAACACCGGGGAGCTGTTTTTT
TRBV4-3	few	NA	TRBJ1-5	CASSQGQGWNQPQHF	TGCGCCAGCAGCCAAGGGCAGGGGTGGAATCAGCCCCAGCATTTT
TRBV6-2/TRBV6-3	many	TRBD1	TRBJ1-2	CASSYSTGGHGYTF	TGTGCCAGCAGTTACTCCACAGGGGGCCATGGCTACACCTTC
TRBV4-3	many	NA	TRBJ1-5	CASSQGVPGAEQPQHF	TGCGCCAGCAGCCAAGGGGTCCCGGGGGCAGAGCAGCCCCAGCATTTT
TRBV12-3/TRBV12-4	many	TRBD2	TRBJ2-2	CASSLFSGRGTGELFF	TGTGCCAGCAGTTTGTTTAGCGGGAGGGGCACCGGGGAGCTGTTTTTT